The present entry profiles one T cell receptor (beta chain) with its context. This clonotype was seen a few times. Which antigen it targets is not known. Per-nucleotide qualities are absent, and no much larger clonotype sits a single base away. These data come from a study of post-analysis software for immune sequencing data (dated by TCRdb to about 2015). For context, the study as a whole: Recorded disease courses included relapsing-remitting, secondary progressive and progressive-relapsing multiple sclerosis, with some patients lacking subtype annotation. The patient repertoires were compared against roughly 12 previously published healthy control repertoires obtained from donors aged 6 to 25 years. A subset of samples was prepared in parallel using single-end sample barcoding, then pooled and co-amplified after Illumina adapter ligation. General findings and caveats noted by the study authors: When samples were clustered directly using the F measure, samples prepared in the same batch co-clustered strongly, which prompted a batch-effect correction. The multiple sclerosis patient group was slightly younger than the control group. Compared with controls, multiple sclerosis patients had significantly lower normalized Chao1 diversity, a finding suggesting substantial peripheral T-cell clonal expansion.

To demonstrate the VDJtools post-analysis software, the study profiled TCR beta repertoires from the peripheral blood of under 15 young patients with multiple sclerosis. The multiple sclerosis patients were children and adolescents ranging in age from about 6 to 17 years. The library came from PCR. Sequencing instrument: Illumina HiSeq 2500. Unique molecular identifiers were incorporated into TCR beta cDNA libraries to reduce PCR and sequencing biases. Per 1 to 10 million input T cells, approximately 500,000 cDNA molecules were obtained, such that each molecule approximated one T cell. Patient libraries were prepared and sequenced with the same protocol used for the earlier healthy control dataset. Samples belonging to the same batch were prepared together, multiplexed and sequenced on a shared HiSeq lane. Under the source paper's analysis protocol: Raw barcoded reads were processed with MIGEC, and single-read molecular identifier groups were discarded before consensus assembly and CDR3 extraction. Clonotype tables were post-analysed with VDJtools, normalizing diversity by down-sampling all datasets to the smallest sample size. In repertoire overlap clustering, CDR3 amino acid sequences, but not nucleotide sequences, were matched to correct batch-related cross-sample contamination. Using fastp trimming at Q25 and MiXCR clonotype assembly, TCRdb reanalyzed the public sequencing data and kept in-frame beta chains. Each CDR3 protein appears once, grouped with its most common genes and DNA. TCRdb's processing, not the study's, gives the V and J calls here. Across this sample there are roughly 650,000 distinct CDR3 sequences, with more than 50% seen only once. Jointly, the top ten make up about 11% of the sample.

This receptor was identified in a girl aged 2-15 years with multiple sclerosis. The specimen was blood.

The CDR3 here reads CASREESSYNEQFF. The DNA reads as follows: TGCGCCAGCAGAGAAGAGAGCTCCTACAATGAGCAGTTCTTC. The sequence links TRBV5-1 to TRBJ2-1, with an unclear D gene assignment. The CDR1 and CDR2 encoded by the germline V gene are SGHRS and YFSETQ. Cut back by 5 bases and 0 bases, the V and J ends lie 9 bases apart. The CDR3 numbers 14 residues from cysteine through phenylalanine. Solely the CDR3 DNA is kept, with 42 bases framed from the first base.